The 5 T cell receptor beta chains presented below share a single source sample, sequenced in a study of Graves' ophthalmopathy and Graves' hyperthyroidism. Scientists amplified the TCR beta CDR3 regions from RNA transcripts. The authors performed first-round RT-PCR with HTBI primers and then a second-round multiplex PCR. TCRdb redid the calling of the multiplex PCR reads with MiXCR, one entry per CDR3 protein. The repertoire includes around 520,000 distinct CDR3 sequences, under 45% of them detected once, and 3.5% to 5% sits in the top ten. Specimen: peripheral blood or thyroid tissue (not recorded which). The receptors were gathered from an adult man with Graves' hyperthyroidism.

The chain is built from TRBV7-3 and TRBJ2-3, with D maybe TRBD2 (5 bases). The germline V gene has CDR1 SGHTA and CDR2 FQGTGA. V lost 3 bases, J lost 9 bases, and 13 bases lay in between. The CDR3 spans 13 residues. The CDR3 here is CASSFDPTGTQYF. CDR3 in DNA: TGTGCCAGCAGCTTCGACCCGACGGGGACGCAGTATTTT.

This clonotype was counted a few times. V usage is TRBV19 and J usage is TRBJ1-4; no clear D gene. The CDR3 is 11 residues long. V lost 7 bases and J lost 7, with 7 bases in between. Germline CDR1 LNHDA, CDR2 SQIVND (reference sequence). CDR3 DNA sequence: TGTGCCAGTAATGCAGCTGAAAAACTGTTTTTT. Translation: CASNAAEKLFF.

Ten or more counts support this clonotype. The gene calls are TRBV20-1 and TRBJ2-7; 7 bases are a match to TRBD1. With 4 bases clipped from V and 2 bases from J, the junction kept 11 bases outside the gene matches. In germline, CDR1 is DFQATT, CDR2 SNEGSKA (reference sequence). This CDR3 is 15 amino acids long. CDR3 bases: TGCAGTGCTACCTATCCGGGACAGCGACCCTACGAGCAGTACTTC. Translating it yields CSATYPGQRPYEQYF.

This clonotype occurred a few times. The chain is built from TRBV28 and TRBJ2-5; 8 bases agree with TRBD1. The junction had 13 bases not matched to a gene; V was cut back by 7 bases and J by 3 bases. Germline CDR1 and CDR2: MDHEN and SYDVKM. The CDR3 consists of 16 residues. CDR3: CASTRRWDRSEETQYF. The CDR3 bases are TGTGCCAGCACCCGGAGGTGGGACAGGAGCGAAGAGACCCAGTACTTC.

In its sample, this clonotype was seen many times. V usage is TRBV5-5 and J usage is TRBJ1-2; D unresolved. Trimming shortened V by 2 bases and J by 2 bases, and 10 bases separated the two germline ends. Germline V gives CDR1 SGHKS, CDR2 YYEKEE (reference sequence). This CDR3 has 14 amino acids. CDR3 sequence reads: CASSFEGRNYGYTF. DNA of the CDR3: TGTGCCAGCAGCTTCGAGGGAAGAAACTATGGCTACACCTTC.